The present entry profiles one TCR beta chain with its context. The antigen is unknown. The CDR3 extends over 14 amino acids. Trimming took off 5 bases at V and 1 base at J, with 8 bases between the two ends. The germline CDR1 and CDR2 sequences are MGHDK and SYGVNS. The sample belongs to a study of post-analysis software for immune sequencing data. Study findings and constraints: The five TRBV segments detected at higher frequency in patients than in controls included TRBV5-6, TRBV5-1 and TRBV20-1.

Included in the TCR beta cDNA libraries were unique molecular identifiers. TCRdb re-derived calls from the PCR reads in MiXCR, one entry per CDR3 protein. The sample lists some 260,000 distinct CDR3 sequences; about 40% were seen once. This TCR derives from a girl between 10 and 17 years old with multiple sclerosis. The genes are TRBV25-1 and TRBJ2-2; no reliable D call. Input material: blood. The CDR3 is CASSSRGNTGELFF. CDR3 DNA sequence: TGTGCCAGCAGTAGCCGAGGGAACACCGGGGAGCTGTTTTTT.